This T cell receptor beta chain was captured in a study of STAT5B mutations in CD4+ large granular lymphocyte leukemia. This clone appeared a few times. Its antigen remains unknown. Study-wide results and caveats: Patient CD4-sorted repertoires looked more clonal than healthy CD4+ repertoires, even without putative leukemic clones.

Per the germline V gene, CDR1 is MNHEY and CDR2 is SVGAGI. Deletions cut 0 bases from V and 3 bases from J, with 9 bases between. The CDR3 has 15 amino acids. Clones were read by immunoSEQ multiplex PCR, and TCRdb kept only the in-frame ones, dropping some. The sample has about 33,000 clones; around 70% are singletons. The clonotype comes from a human donor in good health. This rearrangement joins TRBV6-5 to TRBJ1-5, with no clear D. The source material was CD4+ T cells from blood buffy coats. The CDR3, as DNA: TGTGCCAGCAGTTACTCTCGGGAACCCAATCAGCCCCAGCATTTT. It specifies CASSYSREPNQPQHF.